The T cell receptor beta chain described here comes from a study of CD8+CD57+ T cells in acquired aplastic anemia. Study-level background: Recorded DNA amounts for sorted CD4+ and CD8+ cells had an average of 3.2 ug. Whole-study results and caveats: The CD8+ Simpson's diversity of patients and controls was not significantly different.

The CDR3 sequence is 14 residues long. V was cut by 8 bases and J by 4 bases, with 17 bases left in between. The table lists this clonotype with many counts. Its specificity is unknown. CDR3 and TCR beta VDJ profiling relied on a genomic DNA template. Using its own MiXCR run on the reads, TCRdb lists one record per CDR3 protein. The data hold about 170,000 distinct CDR3 sequences, with around 40% observed a single time. The sequenced sample consisted of sorted CD4+, CD8+, or CD8+CD57+ T cells (not recorded which) from PBMCs. The source of this sequence is a human donor in good health. The chain uses TRBV12-3 or TRBV12-4 and TRBJ1-1; no clear D gene. The CDR3 here is CASAMGGGGTEAFF. CDR3 sequence (DNA): TGTGCCAGCGCTATGGGCGGAGGTGGCACTGAAGCTTTCTTT.